This TCR beta chain was sequenced during a study of T-cell reconstitution after alpha-beta-depleted transplantation in children. General observations from the study: There were some patients whose high TCRbeta diversity at day 60 came from surviving recipient T cells and thymic progenitors. Most T-cell counts and diversity one year after the transplant came from T cells that were newly produced.

With regard to this clonotype: Its antigen is unknown.

The V gene lost 5 bases and the J gene lost 5 bases, with 16 bases spanning the gap. The CDR3 is 14 amino acids. Unique molecular identifiers were built into the TCRbeta library. Each CDR3 protein gets one entry after TCRdb re-called the PCR reads with MiXCR. The sample contains hundreds of thousands of distinct CDR3 sequences, around 13% of which appear only once. The chain has TRBV12-3 or TRBV12-4 and TRBJ2-7; D is tentatively TRBD1 or TRBD2 (5 bases each). The sequenced sample was PBMCs, obtained before TCRalphabeta/CD19-depleted stem cell transplant. This clonotype was obtained from a girl aged 2 to 9 with congenital amegakaryocytic thrombocytopenia, due to receive a stem cell transplant. The CDR3 is CASSQGPARHEQYF. The CDR3 DNA follows: TGTGCCAGCAGTCAGGGACCGGCCAGACACGAGCAGTACTTC.